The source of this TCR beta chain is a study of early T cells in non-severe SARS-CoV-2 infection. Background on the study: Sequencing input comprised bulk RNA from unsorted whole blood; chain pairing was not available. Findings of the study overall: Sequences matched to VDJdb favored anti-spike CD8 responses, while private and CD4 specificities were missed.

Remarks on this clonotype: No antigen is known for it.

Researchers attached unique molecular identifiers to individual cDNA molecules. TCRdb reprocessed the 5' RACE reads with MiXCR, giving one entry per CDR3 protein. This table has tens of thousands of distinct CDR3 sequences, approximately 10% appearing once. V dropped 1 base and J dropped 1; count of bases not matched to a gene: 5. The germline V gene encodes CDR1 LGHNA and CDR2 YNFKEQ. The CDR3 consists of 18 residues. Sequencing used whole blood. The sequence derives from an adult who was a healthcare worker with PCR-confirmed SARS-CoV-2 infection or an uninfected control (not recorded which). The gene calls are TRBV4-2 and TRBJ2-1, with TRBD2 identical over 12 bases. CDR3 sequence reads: CASSQGLAGGLSYNEQFF. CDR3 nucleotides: TGTGCCAGCAGCCAAGGGCTAGCGGGGGGGCTGTCCTACAATGAGCAGTTCTTC.